This TCR beta chain was recorded in a study of shared clonotypes between healthy human individuals. Study information: Per donor, CD8 memory used one plate, CD8 naive used two, CD4 memory used three and CD4 naive used three.

This CDR3 contains 20 residues. Per germline, CDR1 SGHVS and CDR2 FNYEAQ. Trimming at V came to 0 bases and at J to 5 bases, leaving 12 bases not matched to a gene. Clones were sequenced by immunoSEQ multiplex PCR, and TCRdb holds only the in-frame ones, with some missing. The sample lists about 2.1 million clones, roughly 91% seen once, with approximately 1.7% in the top ten. CD45RO negativity and positive selection for CCR7 defined naive CD8 cells, a population that excluded terminally differentiated effector memory CD45RA+ cells. Healthy and HIV-negative, the adult donors had no recent acute infections or vaccinations.

This rearrangement joins TRBV7-6 to TRBJ2-2; TRBD2 aligns across 13 bases. Sequenced material: naive CD8+ T cells from PBMCs. The clonotype was recovered from a man between 18 and 35 years old in good health. Some clones in this sample may be carry-over from other donors' samples. CDR3 residues: CASSLARRTSGRGRTGELFF. CDR3 nucleotide sequence: TGTGCCAGCAGCTTAGCGCGACGTACTAGCGGGAGGGGAAGGACCGGGGAGCTGTTTTTT.